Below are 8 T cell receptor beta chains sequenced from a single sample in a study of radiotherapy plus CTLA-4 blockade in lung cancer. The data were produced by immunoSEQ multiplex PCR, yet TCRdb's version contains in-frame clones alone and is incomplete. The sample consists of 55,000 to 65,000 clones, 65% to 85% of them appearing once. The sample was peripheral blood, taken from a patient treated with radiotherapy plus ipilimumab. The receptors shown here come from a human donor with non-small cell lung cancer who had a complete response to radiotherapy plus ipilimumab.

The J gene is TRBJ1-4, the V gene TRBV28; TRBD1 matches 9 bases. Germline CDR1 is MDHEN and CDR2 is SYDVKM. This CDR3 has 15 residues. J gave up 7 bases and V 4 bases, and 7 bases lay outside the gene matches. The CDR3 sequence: CASSSAGTGTEKLFF. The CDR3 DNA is TGTGCCAGCAGTTCCGCGGGGACAGGGACTGAAAAACTGTTTTTT.

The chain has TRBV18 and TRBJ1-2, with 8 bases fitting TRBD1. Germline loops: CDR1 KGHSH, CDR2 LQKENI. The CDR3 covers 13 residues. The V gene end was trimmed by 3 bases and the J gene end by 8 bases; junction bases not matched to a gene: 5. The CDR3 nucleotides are TGTGCCAGCTCACCCGGGACAGGCCGGGGCTACACCTTC. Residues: CASSPGTGRGYTF.

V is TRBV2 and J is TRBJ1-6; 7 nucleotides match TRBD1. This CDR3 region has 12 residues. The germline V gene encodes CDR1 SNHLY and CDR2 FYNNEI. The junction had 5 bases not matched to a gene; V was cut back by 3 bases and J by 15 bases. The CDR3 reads CASSETGWVLHF. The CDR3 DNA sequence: TGTGCCAGCAGTGAGACAGGGTGGGTCCTCCACTTT.

CDR3 amino acids: CASSQEGRGRGVSTQYF. The CDR3 nucleotides are TGTGCCAGCAGCCAGGAAGGGCGCGGGAGGGGGGTTTCAACCCAGTACTTC. This chain joins TRBV4-2 and TRBJ2-5, with 9 bases that match TRBD2. From germline, CDR1 is LGHNA and CDR2 YNFKEQ. V gave up 3 bases and J gave up 8 bases; unmatched junction bases: 16. This CDR3 has 17 residues.

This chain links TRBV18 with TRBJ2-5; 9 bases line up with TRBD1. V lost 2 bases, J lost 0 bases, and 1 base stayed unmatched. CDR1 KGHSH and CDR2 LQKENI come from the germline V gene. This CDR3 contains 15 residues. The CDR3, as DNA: TGTGCCAGCTCACCAGGGACAGGGAACCAAGAGACCCAGTACTTC. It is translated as CASSPGTGNQETQYF.

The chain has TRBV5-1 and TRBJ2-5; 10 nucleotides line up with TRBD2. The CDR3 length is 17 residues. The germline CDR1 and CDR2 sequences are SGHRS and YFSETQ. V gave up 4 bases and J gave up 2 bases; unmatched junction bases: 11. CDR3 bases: TGCGCCAGCAGCCCGACCAGGACTAGCGGAGGGCAAGAGACCCAGTACTTC. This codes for CASSPTRTSGGQETQYF.

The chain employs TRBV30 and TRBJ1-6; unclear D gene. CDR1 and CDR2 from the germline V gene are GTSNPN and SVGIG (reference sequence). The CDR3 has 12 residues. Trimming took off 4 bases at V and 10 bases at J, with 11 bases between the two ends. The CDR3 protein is CAWTRSGSPLHF. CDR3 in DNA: TGTGCCTGGACCAGGAGCGGCTCACCCCTCCACTTT.

The CDR3 sequence is CASRGDSSYEQYF. The DNA of the CDR3 is TGTGCCAGCAGAGGGGACAGCTCCTACGAGCAGTACTTC. The chain combines TRBV7-2 with TRBJ2-5, with 7 bases that match TRBD1. With the DNA end fitting TRBJ2-7 better, the J assignment may be wrong. Germline values: CDR1 SGHTA, CDR2 FQGNSA. This CDR3 region has 13 residues.